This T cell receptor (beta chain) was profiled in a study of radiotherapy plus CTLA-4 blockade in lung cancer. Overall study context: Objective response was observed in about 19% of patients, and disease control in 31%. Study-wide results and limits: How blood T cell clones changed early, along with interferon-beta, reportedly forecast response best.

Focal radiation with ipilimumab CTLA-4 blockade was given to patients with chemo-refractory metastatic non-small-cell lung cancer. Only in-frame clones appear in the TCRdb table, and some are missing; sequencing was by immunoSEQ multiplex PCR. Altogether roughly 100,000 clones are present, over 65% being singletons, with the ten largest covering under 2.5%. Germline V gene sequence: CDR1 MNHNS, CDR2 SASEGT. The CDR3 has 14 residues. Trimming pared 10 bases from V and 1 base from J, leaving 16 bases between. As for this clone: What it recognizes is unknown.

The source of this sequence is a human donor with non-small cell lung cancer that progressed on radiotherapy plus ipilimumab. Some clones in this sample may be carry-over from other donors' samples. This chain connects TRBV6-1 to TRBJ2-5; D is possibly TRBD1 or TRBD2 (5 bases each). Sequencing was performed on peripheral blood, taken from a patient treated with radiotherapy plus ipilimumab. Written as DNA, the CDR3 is TGTGCCATACTAACTGGGGGAGCCCAAGAGACCCAGTACTTC. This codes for CAILTGGAQETQYF.